The source of this T cell receptor (beta chain) is a study of T cells in Graves' hyperthyroidism and ophthalmopathy. Study in general: Specimen type is peripheral blood, collected at initial diagnosis prior to any treatment.

Recently diagnosed hyperthyroidism of less than 2 months' duration affected patients aged 18 to 65. Amplified TCR beta CDR3 regions came from RNA transcripts. RT-PCR in the first round (using the HTBI primer set) targeted the TCR CDR3. Via MiXCR, TCRdb re-called the multiplex PCR reads, giving one row per CDR3 protein. The sample lists under 350,000 distinct CDR3 sequences, approximately 18% seen once, with approximately 54% in the top ten. The CDR3 contains 13 residues. V was shortened by 1 base and J by 5 bases, with 8 bases between the two germline ends. Germline V lookup: CDR1 MGHDK, CDR2 SYGVNS. The chain couples TRBV25-1 to TRBJ1-2; D unresolved. The TCR sequence derives from a woman aged 45-60 years with Graves' hyperthyroidism. Material: blood. CDR3 sequence (DNA): TGTGCCAGCAGTGAATCAGGCGGTTATGGCTACACCTTC. This codes for CASSESGGYGYTF.